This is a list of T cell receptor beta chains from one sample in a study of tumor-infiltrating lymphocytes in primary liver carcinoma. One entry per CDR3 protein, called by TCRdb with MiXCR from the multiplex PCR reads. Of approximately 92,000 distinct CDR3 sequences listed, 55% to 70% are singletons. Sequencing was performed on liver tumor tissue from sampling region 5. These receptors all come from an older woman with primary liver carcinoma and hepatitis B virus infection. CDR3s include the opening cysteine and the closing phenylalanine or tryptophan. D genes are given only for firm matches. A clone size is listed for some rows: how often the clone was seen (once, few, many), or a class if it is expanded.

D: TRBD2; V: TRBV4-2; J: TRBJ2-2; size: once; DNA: TGTGCCATCAGCGCTAGCGGGCTAACCTGGGAGCTGCTTTTT; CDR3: CAISASGLTWELLF
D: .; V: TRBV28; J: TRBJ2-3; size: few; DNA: TGTGCCAGCAGCCCTTACACAGATACGCAGTATTTT; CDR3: CASSPYTDTQYF
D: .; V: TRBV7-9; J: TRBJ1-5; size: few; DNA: TGTGCCAGCAGCTTAGAGGGTTCCCATCAGCCCCAGCATTTT; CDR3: CASSLEGSHQPQHF
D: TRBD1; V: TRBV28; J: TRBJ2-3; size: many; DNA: TGTGCCAGCAGTTGGGGACAGGGCTTCACAGATACGCAGTATTTT; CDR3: CASSWGQGFTDTQYF
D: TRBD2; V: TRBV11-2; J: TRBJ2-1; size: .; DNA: TGTGCCAGCAACTGGACTAGCGGGTTAGAGCAGTTCTTC; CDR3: CASNWTSGLEQFF
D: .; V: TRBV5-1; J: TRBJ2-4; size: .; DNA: TGCGTCAGCAGCTTGGTTGGTAACCAAAACATTCAGTACTTC; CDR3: CVSSLVGNQNIQYF
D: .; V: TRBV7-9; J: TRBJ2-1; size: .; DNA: TGTGTCAGCAGCCGGGGGCCCTACAATGAGCAGTTCTTC; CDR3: CVSSRGPYNEQFF
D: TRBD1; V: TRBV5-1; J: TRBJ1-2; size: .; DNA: TGCGCCAACAGCCCCTGGACAGGGCTAGCCGCTAACTATGGCTACACCTTC; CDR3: CANSPWTGLAANYGYTF
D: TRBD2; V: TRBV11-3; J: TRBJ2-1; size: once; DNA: TGTGCCAGAAGCTCGGGAGCTAGCGGGAAGCTTGAGCAGTTCTTC; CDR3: CARSSGASGKLEQFF
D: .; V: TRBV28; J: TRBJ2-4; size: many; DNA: TGTGCCAGCAGTTTCTCAAGACAGAAAAACATTCAGTACTTC; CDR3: CASSFSRQKNIQYF
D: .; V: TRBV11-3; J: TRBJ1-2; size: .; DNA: TGTGCCAGCAGCTTTAACCCCGAGGGGCATGACTACACCTTC; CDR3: CASSFNPEGHDYTF
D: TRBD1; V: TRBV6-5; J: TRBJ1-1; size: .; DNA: TGTGCCAGGACCAGGGGGGTGCCCGAGGTGGGAGAAGTTTTCTTT; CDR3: CARTRGVPEVGEVFF
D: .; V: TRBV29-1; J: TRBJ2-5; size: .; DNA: TGCAGCGCGTATTCGGGATTTCTAGAGACCCAGAACTTC; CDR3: CSAYSGFLETQNF
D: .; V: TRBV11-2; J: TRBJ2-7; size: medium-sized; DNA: TGTGCCAGCAGCTTAGAGCGGGGAGGAGGAGGGCAGTACTTC; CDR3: CASSLERGGGGQYF
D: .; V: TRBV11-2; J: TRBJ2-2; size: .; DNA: TGTGCCAGCAGCTTATCCCTGTGGAGGGCGAACACCCGGGAGCTGTTTTTT; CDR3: CASSLSLWRANTRELFF
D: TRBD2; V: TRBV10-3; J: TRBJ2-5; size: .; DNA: TGTGCCATCAGTGAAGCTGGGAGGGCCAGGCGGACCCAGTACTTC; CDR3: CAISEAGRARRTQYF
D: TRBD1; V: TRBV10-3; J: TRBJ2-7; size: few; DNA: TGTGCCATCAGTGAGTCGTTGGGACAGGGAGGTGGCGAGCAGTACTTC; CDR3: CAISESLGQGGGEQYF
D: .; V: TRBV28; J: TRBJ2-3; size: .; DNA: TGTGCCAGCACTCCCTGGGAAGATACGCATTATTTT; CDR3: CASTPWEDTHYF
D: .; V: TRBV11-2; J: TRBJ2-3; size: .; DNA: TGTGCCAGCAACTTTCAAAGAATCGCAGAAACGCAGTATTTT; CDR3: CASNFQRIAETQYF
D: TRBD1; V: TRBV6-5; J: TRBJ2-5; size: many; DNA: TGTGCCAGCAGTAGGGACAGGGGGCAAGAGACCCAGTACTTC; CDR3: CASSRDRGQETQYF
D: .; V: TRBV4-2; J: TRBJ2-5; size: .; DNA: TGTGCCAGCAACCAAGAATGGGCAGGGAAAGGGGAGACCCAGTACTTC; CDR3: CASNQEWAGKGETQYF
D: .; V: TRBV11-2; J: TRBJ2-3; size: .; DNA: TGTACCAGCAGCTTAGGGGGACTAACGTACACACCAGATACGCAGTATTTT; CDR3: CTSSLGGLTYTPDTQYF
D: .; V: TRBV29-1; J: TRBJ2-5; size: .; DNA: TGCAGCATTGATTATCCTAGCTGGAGTGAGACTCAGTACTTC; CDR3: CSIDYPSWSETQYF
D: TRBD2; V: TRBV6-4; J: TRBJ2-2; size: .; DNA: TGTGCCAGCAGGCGGGGGAGGCCGGACGCCGGGGAGCTGTTTTTT; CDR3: CASRRGRPDAGELFF
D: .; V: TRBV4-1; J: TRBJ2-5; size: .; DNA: TGCGCCAGCAGCCAAGAGACATGGGGCGAAGGGGAGACTCAGTACTTC; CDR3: CASSQETWGEGETQYF
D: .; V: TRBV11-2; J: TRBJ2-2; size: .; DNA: TGTGCCAGCGGCTCGGGACCTACAGGAAGGGAGCTGTTTTTT; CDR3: CASGSGPTGRELFF
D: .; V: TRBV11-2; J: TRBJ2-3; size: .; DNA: TGTGCCAGCAGCTCATGGGCGGATATGCAGTATTTT; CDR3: CASSSWADMQYF
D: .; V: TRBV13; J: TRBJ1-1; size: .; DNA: TGTGCCAGCAGCTTCCGACGGGGGAGTACTGAAGCTCTCTTT; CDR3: CASSFRRGSTEALF
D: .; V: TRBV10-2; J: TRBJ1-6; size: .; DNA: TGCGCCAGCGGCGGACAGTCTGGATCACCCCTCCACTTT; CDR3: CASGGQSGSPLHF
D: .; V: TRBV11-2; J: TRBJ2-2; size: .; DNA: TGTGCCTGCAGCCTTCCGCAAGGACCGGCCGGGGAGCTGTTTTTT; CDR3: CACSLPQGPAGELFF
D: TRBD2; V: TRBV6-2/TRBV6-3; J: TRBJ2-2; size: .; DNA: TGTGCCAGCAGGGCTTATCGGGGACTATATGACCGGGAGCTGTTCTTT; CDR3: CASRAYRGLYDRELFF
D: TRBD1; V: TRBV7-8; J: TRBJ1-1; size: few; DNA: TGTGTCAGTAGCTTAGGACAGGACACTGAAGCTTTCTTT; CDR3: CVSSLGQDTEAFF
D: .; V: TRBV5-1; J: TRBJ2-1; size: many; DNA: TGCGCCAGCAGCTTGAACGGGTTAGGGGTGGGCAATGAGCAGTTCTTC; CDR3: CASSLNGLGVGNEQFF
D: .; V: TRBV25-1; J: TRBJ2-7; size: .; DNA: TGTGTCAGCACCCCAGCTAGGGGCTACGAGCAGTACTTC; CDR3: CVSTPARGYEQYF
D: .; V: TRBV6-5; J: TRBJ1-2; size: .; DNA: TGTGCCGGCAGTTGGACCAGCCCAAAGAACTATGGCTACACCTTC; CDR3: CAGSWTSPKNYGYTF
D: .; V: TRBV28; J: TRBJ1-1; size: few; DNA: TGTGCCGGCAGTTTAAGTTCTCGGACAGTTGAAGCTTTCTTT; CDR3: CAGSLSSRTVEAFF
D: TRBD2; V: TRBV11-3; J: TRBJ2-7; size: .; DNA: TGTGTCAGCAGCTTAGAACGGCAGCGGGGGTACGAGCAGTACTTC; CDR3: CVSSLERQRGYEQYF
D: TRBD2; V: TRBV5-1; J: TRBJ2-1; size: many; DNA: TGCGCCAGCAGCTTGGGGGGGCTAGCGGGAGGCTCCTACAATGAGCAGTTCTTC; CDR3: CASSLGGLAGGSYNEQFF
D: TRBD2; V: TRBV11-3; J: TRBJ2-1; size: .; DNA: TGTGCCAGCAGCTTACGTCGAGGCGGGAGGGCCGGCTACAATAAGCAGTTCTTC; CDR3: CASSLRRGGRAGYNKQFF